Each of the 30 T cell receptor beta chains below was sequenced from the same sample in a study of CD8+CD57+ T cells in acquired aplastic anemia. Profiles of TCR beta VDJ and CDR3 were generated from a genomic DNA template. In TCRdb, the reads were re-called with MiXCR into one record per CDR3 protein. The table lists 200,000 to 250,000 distinct CDR3 sequences, roughly 60% of them singletons. Whoever was chosen for sequencing had shown CD8+CD57+ cell expansion by flow cytometry. Sequenced sample: sorted CD4+, CD8+, or CD8+CD57+ T cells (not recorded which) from PBMCs. The receptors were sampled from a human donor with aplastic anemia.

The J gene is TRBJ2-1, the V gene TRBV14, with 9 bases fitting TRBD1. Trimming at V came to 3 bases and at J to 15 bases, leaving 6 bases not matched to a gene. Germline assignment: CDR1 SGHDN and CDR2 FVKESK. This CDR3 is 12 amino acids long. This CDR3 is CASSHGTGSWFF. CDR3 bases: TGTGCCAGCAGCCACGGGACAGGGTCGTGGTTCTTC.

This clonotype was counted many times. This chain uses TRBV6-4 with TRBJ2-1, with TRBD2 matching over 8 bases. There are 16 residues in the CDR3. V lost 0 bases to trimming and J lost 2 bases; unmatched junction nucleotides: 3. Germline V gene sequence: CDR1 MRHNA, CDR2 SNTAGT. The CDR3 spells CASSDSRGAAYNEQFF. The CDR3 coding sequence is TGTGCCAGCAGTGACTCGCGGGGGGCCGCCTACAATGAGCAGTTCTTC.

The rearrangement links TRBV19 to TRBJ2-1; D tentatively fits TRBD1 or TRBD2 (5 bases each). This CDR3 contains 15 residues. The germline gives CDR1 LNHDA, CDR2 SQIVND (reference sequence). Between the trimmed V and J ends, which lost 2 bases and 7 bases, there was a span of 15 bases. The CDR3 here is CASSITGMGENEQFF. CDR3 nucleotides: TGTGCCAGTAGTATAACAGGAATGGGGGAAAATGAGCAGTTCTTC. Full variable domain (rest looked up from reference TRBV19 and TRBJ2-1): DGGITQSPKYLFRKEGQNVTLSCEQNLNHDAMYWYRQDPGQGLRLIYYSQIVNDFQKGDIAEGYSVSREKKESFPLTVTSAQKNPTAFYLCASSITGMGENEQFFGPGTRLTVL.

The chain couples TRBV7-9 to TRBJ1-1, with D possibly TRBD1 on 6 matching bases. From germline, CDR1 is SEHNR and CDR2 FQNEAQ (reference sequence). V lost 4 bases, J lost 7 bases, and 10 bases lay in between. There are 12 residues in the CDR3. CDR3 sequence (DNA): TGTGCCAGCAGCTCGAGGACAGATGAAGCTTTCTTT. This translates into CASSSRTDEAFF.

A single count supports this clonotype. The chain recombines TRBV15 with TRBJ2-7; tentative D call: TRBD1 (6 bases). The CDR3 extends over 17 amino acids. In germline, CDR1 is LNHNV, CDR2 YYDKDF (reference sequence). The V gene lost 0 bases and the J gene lost 2 bases, with 17 bases spanning the gap. CDR3 residues: CATSREDQGLRPYEQYF. In DNA, the CDR3 is TGTGCCACCAGCAGAGAAGATCAGGGGCTTCGACCCTACGAGCAGTACTTC.

The J gene is TRBJ2-1, the V gene TRBV5-4; D not certain. CDR3 size: 13 residues. CDR1 is SGHNT and CDR2 is YYREEE in the germline V gene (reference sequence). Trimming cost V 0 bases and J 6 bases, with 7 bases left between them. The CDR3 is CASSLVGVNEQFF. CDR3 DNA: TGTGCCAGCAGCTTGGTTGGCGTCAATGAGCAGTTCTTC.

This clonotype was recorded once. The J gene is TRBJ1-2, the V gene TRBV29-1; 9 nucleotides match TRBD1. Unmatched junction bases numbered 11, after V lost 6 bases and J lost 0 bases. Germline V gives CDR1 SQVTM, CDR2 ANQGSEA. This CDR3 has 16 amino acids. The CDR3 nucleotides read TGCAGCGTGGGCACCGGGACAGGGTTCTCTAACTATGGCTACACCTTC. Translated, it gives CSVGTGTGFSNYGYTF.

The chain joins TRBV2 to TRBJ1-1; D unresolved. CDR3 length: 13 amino acids. The V end lost 4 bases, the J end lost 1 base, and 7 bases lay between the germline ends. Germline CDR1 and CDR2: SNHLY and FYNNEI. CDR3 region: CASSAAENTEAFF. CDR3 DNA sequence: TGTGCCAGCAGTGCCGCAGAGAACACTGAAGCTTTCTTT.

This clonotype was seen only a few times. This may be a read error, as it is one base from a much larger clone. This chain joins TRBV2 and TRBJ1-3; possible D gene TRBD1, 5 bases. Per the germline V gene, CDR1 is SNHLY and CDR2 is FYNNEI. This CDR3 contains 16 residues. CDR3 bases: TGTGCCAGCAGTGAAATATCAAGGGGTGCAGGAAGCACCATATATTTT. It translates to CASSEISRGAGSTIYF. The full variable domain, in which reference TRBV2 and TRBJ1-3 provide the parts outside the CDR3, is EPEVTQTPSHQVTQMGQEVILRCVPISNHLYFYWYRQILGQKVEFLVSFYNNEISEKSEIFDDQFSVERPDGSNFTLKIRSTKLEDSAMYFCASSEISRGAGSTIYFGEGSWLTVV.

This chain links TRBV7-8 with TRBJ2-5; 8 bases are shared with TRBD2. The germline V gene encodes CDR1 SGHVS and CDR2 FQNEAQ. The CDR3 consists of 16 residues. J was trimmed by 2 bases and V by 2 bases; bases with no gene match: 7. CDR3 nucleotides: TGTGCCAGCAGCTTACCGCGCGGGGGGTCTCAAGAGACCCAGTACTTC. It specifies CASSLPRGGSQETQYF.

The genes are TRBV15 and TRBJ2-1; unclear D gene. The CDR3 covers 12 residues. Trimming removed 7 bases at V and 6 bases at J, with 10 bases between. Germline CDR1 and CDR2: LNHNV and YYDKDF (reference sequence). The CDR3 DNA reads TGTGCCACCAAGGACCAGTTCAATGAGCAGTTCTTC. Translation: CATKDQFNEQFF.

This chain uses TRBV15 with TRBJ2-3, with D possibly called TRBD1 or TRBD2 (6 bases each). Germline CDR1 is LNHNV and CDR2 is YYDKDF (reference sequence). Trimming stripped 4 bases from V and 1 base from J, with 15 bases between. The CDR3 sequence is 16 residues long. The CDR3 region has the DNA TGTGCCACCAGCAAAGAGGGGGGTTCGGGCACAGATACGCAGTATTTT. Protein product: CATSKEGGSGTDTQYF.

The chain uses TRBV7-9 and TRBJ1-1; no reliable D call. With 0 bases removed from V and 6 bases from J, the gap between germline ends came to 11 bases. This CDR3 comprises 14 residues. CDR1 and CDR2 (germline): SEHNR, FQNEAQ (reference sequence). CDR3 DNA sequence: TGTGCCAGCAGCTTAGCGGCAGCCTCTCCTGAAGCTTTCTTT. This encodes CASSLAAASPEAFF.

The V and J genes are TRBV9 and TRBJ1-1, with 7 nucleotides matching TRBD1. In germline, CDR1 is SGDLS, CDR2 YYNGEE. The CDR3 length is 13 residues. Trimming removed 5 bases from V and 6 bases from J; junction bases left unmatched: 7. CDR3 DNA: TGTGCCAGCAGTGCAACCGGACAGGCTGAAGCTTTCTTT. Amino acids: CASSATGQAEAFF.

The rearrangement links TRBV7-6 to TRBJ1-3; the D gene is possibly TRBD1 (5 bases). Germline CDR1 and CDR2: SGHVS and FNYEAQ. The CDR3 runs 15 residues. Trimming left V 0 bases short and J 3 bases short, with 9 bases between. The CDR3 reads CASSLAGQGGNTIYF. The CDR3 region has the DNA TGTGCCAGCAGCTTAGCTGGTCAGGGTGGAAACACCATATATTTT.

The V gene is TRBV12-3 or TRBV12-4, the J gene TRBJ2-5; D uncertain. The CDR3 length is 13 residues. The V gene lost 5 bases and the J gene lost 1 base, with 8 bases spanning the gap. In DNA, the CDR3 is TGTGCCAGCAGTCTCAGGCCCCAAGAGACCCAGTACTTC. Encoded protein: CASSLRPQETQYF.

Worth noting for this clonotype: The junction differs from germline at one of its ends, possibly a read error. The chain uses TRBV4-2 and TRBJ2-3, with 10 nucleotides matching TRBD2. CDR1 is LGHNA and CDR2 is YNFKEQ in the germline V gene. The CDR3 loop spans 15 amino acids. CDR3 bases: TGTGCCAGCAGCCAATCCGGGACTAGCGTAGATACGCGGTATTTT. Residues: CASSQSGTSVDTRYF.

This chain connects TRBV10-3 to TRBJ2-5; 13 bases map to TRBD2. The last part of the DNA fits TRBJ2-1 better; the J call may be wrong. Germline V CDR1 and CDR2: ENHRY, SYGVKD. The CDR3 length is 15 residues. The CDR3 here is CAISDRTSGSREQFF. The DNA for the CDR3 is TGTGCCATCAGTGATAGGACTAGCGGGAGCCGGGAGCAGTTCTTC.

This clonotype was picked up a small number of times. The chain recombines TRBV11-1 with TRBJ2-7, with D uncertain. V lost 0 bases, J lost 0 bases, and 15 bases lay in between. CDR3 length: 17 amino acids. CDR1 and CDR2 (germline): SGHAT, FQDESV (reference sequence). The CDR3 DNA is TGTGCCAGCAGCTTAGCGCGTTTGAAGGCCAGCTCCTACGAGCAGTACTTC. This gives the protein CASSLARLKASSYEQYF. Full variable domain (rest looked up from reference TRBV11-1 and TRBJ2-7): EAEVAQSPRYKITEKSQAVAFWCDPISGHATLYWYRQILGQGPELLVQFQDESVVDDSQLPKDRFSAERLKGVDSTLKIQPAELGDSAMYLCASSLARLKASSYEQYFGPGTRLTVT.

In nucleotides, the CDR3 is TGCGCCAGCAGCCAGCCCATCAGGGGCCTTAAACATACTAACTATGGCTACACCTTC. The encoded protein is CASSQPIRGLKHTNYGYTF. The chain is built from TRBV4-1 and TRBJ1-2, with D tentatively TRBD1 (6 bases). The CDR3 covers 19 residues. Germline V gives CDR1 MGHRA, CDR2 YSYEKL. Trimming shortened V by 3 bases and J by 0 bases, and 23 bases separated the two germline ends.

The chain's CDR3 is CASRDARGSATEAFF. CDR3 bases: TGTGCCAGCAGGGATGCTAGGGGGTCGGCCACTGAAGCTTTCTTT. The chain uses TRBV7-8 and TRBJ1-1; D perhaps matches TRBD1 (6 bases). Germline lookup yields CDR1 SGHVS and CDR2 FQNEAQ. The CDR3 consists of 15 residues. The V and J ends lost 6 bases and 4 bases respectively, with 18 bases between them.

Concerning this clonotype itself: The junction does not match germline at one end; this may be a read error. V gene TRBV29-1 combines with J gene TRBJ2-7, with D possibly TRBD2 on 6 matching bases. The germline V gene has CDR1 SQVTM and CDR2 ANQGSEA. The CDR3 is 13 residues long. This CDR3 is CSVEMGGSHEQYF. CDR3 sequence (DNA): TGCAGCGTTGAGATGGGAGGCTCCCACGAGCAGTACTTC.

V gene TRBV20-1 combines with J gene TRBJ2-3; D uncertain. The CDR3 has 13 amino acids. The ends were cut back, 6 bases at V and 2 bases at J, with 12 bases in the middle. Germline CDR1 reads DFQATT; CDR2 reads SNEGSKA (reference sequence). The CDR3 reads CSATRDFTDTQYF. Here the CDR3 DNA reads TGCAGTGCCACACGAGACTTCACAGATACGCAGTATTTT.

The table lists this clonotype with a few counts. The chain carries TRBV27 and TRBJ2-7, with a tentative D call TRBD1 (5 bases). The CDR3 extends over 13 amino acids. The V and J ends lost 4 bases and 2 bases respectively, with 9 bases between them. Germline V gene lookup returns CDR1 MNHEY and CDR2 SMNVEV (reference sequence). The CDR3 loop reads CASSYRGTYEQYF. CDR3 in DNA: TGTGCCAGCAGTTATAGGGGTACCTACGAGCAGTACTTC.

This clonotype was observed once. The chain employs TRBV11-3 and TRBJ1-1; no firm D call. The CDR3 extends over 14 amino acids. Germline CDR1 is SGHNT and CDR2 is YENEEA. Trimming took off 0 bases at V and 3 bases at J, with 8 bases between the two ends. The DNA of the CDR3 is TGTGCCAGCAGCTTAGATCAGACTGACACTGAAGCTTTCTTT. It encodes CASSLDQTDTEAFF.

This clonotype was counted only a few times. The CDR3 spells CASSEWAPGQGTDTQYF. The CDR3 DNA reads as TGCGCCAGCAGTGAGTGGGCCCCCGGACAGGGGACAGATACGCAGTATTTT. This chain connects TRBV10-1 to TRBJ2-3, with 9 bases identical to TRBD1. Per the germline V gene, CDR1 is WNHNN and CDR2 is SYGVQD (reference sequence). The V gene end was trimmed by 1 base and the J gene end by 3 bases; junction bases not matched to a gene: 8. This CDR3 has 17 amino acids.

V is TRBV5-1 and J is TRBJ2-7, with 9 bases that match TRBD1. The trim removed 4 bases at V and 8 bases at J, leaving 10 bases unmatched. Germline V gene data show CDR1 as SGHRS and CDR2 as YFSETQ. The CDR3 has 14 residues. The CDR3 region is CASSQTGTGKKQYF. CDR3 nucleotides: TGCGCCAGCAGCCAGACCGGGACAGGGAAGAAGCAGTACTTC.

The chain recombines TRBV15 with TRBJ2-7; 7 bases line up with TRBD1. CDR3 length: 15 residues. CDR1 and CDR2 from the germline V gene are LNHNV and YYDKDF (reference sequence). Trimming took 0 bases from V and 3 from J; bases not matched to a gene: 5. The DNA for the CDR3 is TGTGCCACCAGCAGAGACCCGACAGGGTTCTACGAGCAGTACTTC. Translating gives CATSRDPTGFYEQYF.

The chain uses TRBV7-9 and TRBJ2-5; D is unclear. The germline V gene has CDR1 SEHNR and CDR2 FQNEAQ (reference sequence). The CDR3 runs to 13 residues. Trimming shortened V by 2 bases and J by 5 bases, and 9 bases separated the two germline ends. The CDR3 sequence: CASSLMRKETQYF. DNA for the CDR3: TGTGCCAGCAGCTTAATGAGGAAGGAGACCCAGTACTTC.

A few counts support this clonotype. The J gene is TRBJ1-2, the V gene TRBV5-5; D is ambiguous. Trimming stripped 7 bases from V and 8 bases from J, with 15 bases between. Germline lookup yields CDR1 SGHKS and CDR2 YYEKEE (reference sequence). The CDR3 has 12 residues. In DNA form, the CDR3 reads TGTGCCAGCCTAGGGAGCGGGGTCGGCTACACCTTC. Protein product: CASLGSGVGYTF.